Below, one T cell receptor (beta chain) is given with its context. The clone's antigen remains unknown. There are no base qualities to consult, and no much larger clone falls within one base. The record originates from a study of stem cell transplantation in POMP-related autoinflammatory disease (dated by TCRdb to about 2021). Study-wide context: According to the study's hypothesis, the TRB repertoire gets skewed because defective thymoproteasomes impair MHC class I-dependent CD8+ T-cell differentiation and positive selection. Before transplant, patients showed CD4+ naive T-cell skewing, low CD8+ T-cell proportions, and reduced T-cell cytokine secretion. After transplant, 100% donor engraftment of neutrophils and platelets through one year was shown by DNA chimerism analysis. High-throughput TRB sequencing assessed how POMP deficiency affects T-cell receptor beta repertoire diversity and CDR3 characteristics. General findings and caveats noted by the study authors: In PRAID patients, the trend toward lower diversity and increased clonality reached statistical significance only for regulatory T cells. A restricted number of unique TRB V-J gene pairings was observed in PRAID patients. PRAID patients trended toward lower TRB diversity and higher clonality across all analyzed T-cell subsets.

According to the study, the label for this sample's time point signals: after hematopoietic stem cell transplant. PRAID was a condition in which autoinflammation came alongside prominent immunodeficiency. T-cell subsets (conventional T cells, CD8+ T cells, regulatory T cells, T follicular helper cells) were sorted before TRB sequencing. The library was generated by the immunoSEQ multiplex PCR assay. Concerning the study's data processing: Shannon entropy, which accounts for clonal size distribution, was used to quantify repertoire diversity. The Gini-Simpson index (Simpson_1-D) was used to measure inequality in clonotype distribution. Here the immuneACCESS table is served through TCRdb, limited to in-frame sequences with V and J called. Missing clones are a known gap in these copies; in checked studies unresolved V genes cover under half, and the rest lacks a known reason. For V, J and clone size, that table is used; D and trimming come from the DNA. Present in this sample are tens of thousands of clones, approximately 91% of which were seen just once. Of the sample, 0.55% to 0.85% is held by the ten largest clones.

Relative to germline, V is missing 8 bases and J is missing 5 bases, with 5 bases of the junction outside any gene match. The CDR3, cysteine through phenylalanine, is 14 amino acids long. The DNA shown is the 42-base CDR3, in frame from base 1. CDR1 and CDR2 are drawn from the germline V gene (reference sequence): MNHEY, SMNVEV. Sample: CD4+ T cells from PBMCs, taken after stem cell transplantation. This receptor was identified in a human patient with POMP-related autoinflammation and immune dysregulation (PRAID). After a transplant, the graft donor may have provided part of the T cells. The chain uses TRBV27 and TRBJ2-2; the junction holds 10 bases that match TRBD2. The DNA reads TGTGCCAGCTCCCTTAGCGGGGGGACCGGGGAGCTGTTTTTT. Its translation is CASSLSGGTGELFF.